This passage covers 18 T cell receptor beta chains from one sample sequenced in a study of response to subunit inactivated influenza vaccine. Each CDR3 protein is one row after TCRdb ran MiXCR on the RT-PCR reads. Of about 150,000 distinct CDR3 sequences in the sample, about 10% were seen once. The input for sequencing was CD8+ T cells sorted from PBMCs, taken less than 30 months after vaccination. All receptors come from a man aged 45 to 70 who received an inactivated influenza vaccine.

A few counts support this clonotype. V and J are TRBV18 and TRBJ2-5; 8 bases agree with TRBD1. This CDR3 region has 16 residues. Germline V gene lookup returns CDR1 KGHSH and CDR2 LQKENI. J lost 5 bases, V lost 4 bases, and 12 bases had no gene match. The CDR3 DNA follows: TGTGCCAGCTCACTAAACCCTCGGACAGGGTACGAGACCCAGTACTTC. Protein product: CASSLNPRTGYETQYF.

The J gene is TRBJ2-7, the V gene TRBV11-2, with 10 bases fitting TRBD2. Germline CDR1 is SGHAT and CDR2 is FQNNGV. After removal of 6 bases from V and 2 bases from J, the junction contained 7 bases not matched to a gene. This CDR3 spans 15 amino acids. The CDR3 spells CASSQGLATTYEQYF. CDR3 nucleotide sequence: TGTGCCAGCAGTCAGGGACTAGCGACAACCTACGAGCAGTACTTC.

The chain combines TRBV6-2 or TRBV6-3 with TRBJ2-5, with a possible D match to TRBD2 (6 bases). V was shortened by 6 bases and J by 2 bases, with 13 bases between the two germline ends. The CDR3 runs 14 residues. Looked up from germline, CDR1 is MNHEY and CDR2 is SVGEGT. The CDR3 here is CASSSGGVQETQYF. The CDR3 bases are TGTGCCAGCAGCAGTGGCGGGGTACAAGAGACCCAGTACTTC.

Of note for this clonotype: Germline and junction disagree at one end, which may indicate a read error. J is TRBJ2-2 and V is TRBV4-2; 9 bases match TRBD1. Germline lookup yields CDR1 LGHNA and CDR2 YNFKEQ. The CDR3 loop spans 15 amino acids. CDR3 DNA: TGTGCCAGCTGCCAAGAAGACAGGGGGACCGGGGAGCTGTTTTTT. It encodes CASCQEDRGTGELFF.

J is TRBJ2-1 and V is TRBV9; TRBD2 is a possible D gene (7 bases). CDR1 and CDR2 (germline): SGDLS, YYNGEE. The V end lost 3 bases, the J end lost 3 bases, and 13 bases lay between the germline ends. This CDR3 is 15 amino acids long. The DNA of the CDR3 is TGTGCCAGCAGCGATGGGGGGGCTTTCTACAATGAGCAGTTCTTC. Translated: CASSDGGAFYNEQFF.

The chain employs TRBV27 and TRBJ2-1; 8 bases match TRBD2. Germline CDR1 is MNHEY and CDR2 is SMNVEV (reference sequence). The V gene end was trimmed by 5 bases and the J gene end by 4 bases; junction bases not matched to a gene: 7. The CDR3 spans 15 residues. CDR3 protein: CASSTGTRGYNEQFF. CDR3 nucleotide sequence: TGTGCCAGCAGTACCGGGACTAGAGGATACAATGAGCAGTTCTTC.

This chain joins TRBV20-1 and TRBJ2-2; TRBD2 is a possible D gene (6 bases). Trimming left V 6 bases short and J 3 bases short, with 11 bases between. This CDR3 has 13 amino acids. From germline, CDR1 is DFQATT and CDR2 SNEGSKA (reference sequence). CDR3 in amino acids: CSAPSGDTGELFF. CDR3 nucleotides: TGCAGTGCGCCGTCGGGGGACACCGGGGAGCTGTTTTTT.

This chain's CDR3 is CASSSGRDTQYF. In DNA form, the CDR3 reads TGTGCCAGCAGTTCTGGGCGGGATACGCAGTATTTT. The rearrangement joins TRBV12-3 or TRBV12-4 to TRBJ2-3; D gene ambiguous. The CDR3 consists of 12 residues. V lost 4 bases and J lost 6, with 8 bases in between.

This sequence joins TRBV20-1 and TRBJ2-2; D possibly corresponds to TRBD2 (6 bases). The CDR3 sequence is 14 residues long. Germline CDR1 and CDR2: DFQATT and SNEGSKA (reference sequence). V lost 2 bases and J 2 bases, leaving 9 bases between the germline ends. DNA for the CDR3: TGCAGTGCTAGAACGGGACTCAACACCGGGGAGCTGTTTTTT. Amino acids: CSARTGLNTGELFF.

V usage is TRBV10-3 and J usage is TRBJ1-6; 9 bases match TRBD1. The CDR3 consists of 16 residues. Looked up from germline, CDR1 is ENHRY and CDR2 is SYGVKD. Trimming removed 0 bases from V and 6 bases from J; junction bases left unmatched: 3. The CDR3 DNA reads as TGTGCCATCAGTGAGTCTCCGGGACAGGGTAATTCACCCCTCCACTTT. This codes for CAISESPGQGNSPLHF.

This clonotype has a handful of counts. This chain uses TRBV7-8 with TRBJ2-7; 8 bases match TRBD2. CDR1 SGHVS and CDR2 FQNEAQ come from the germline V gene. V lost 0 bases and J lost 0; bases outside the gene matches: 16. The CDR3 runs 20 residues. CDR3 loop: CASSLARTETSESSSYEQYF. CDR3 nucleotide sequence: TGTGCCAGCAGCTTAGCTAGGACAGAGACTAGCGAAAGCTCCTCCTACGAGCAGTACTTC.

The V and J genes are TRBV4-3 and TRBJ1-1; possible D gene TRBD1, 5 bases. The germline V and J ends were trimmed by 5 bases and 8 bases, with 15 bases remaining between them. CDR1 is LGHNA, CDR2 YSLEER, per germline. The CDR3 is made up of 13 amino acids. The chain's CDR3 is CASSSRGESEAFF. The CDR3 DNA follows: TGCGCCAGCAGCTCACGAGGGGAGTCGGAAGCTTTCTTT.

The table lists this clonotype with a few counts. The CDR3 spells CASSQVRTGAYGYTF. The CDR3 nucleotides read TGCGCCAGCAGCCAAGTCAGGACAGGTGCATATGGCTACACCTTC. The chain combines TRBV4-3 with TRBJ1-2; 7 nucleotides agree with TRBD1. V shed 1 base and J 5 bases; nucleotides not matched to a gene: 7. Looked up from germline, CDR1 is LGHNA and CDR2 is YSLEER. This CDR3 is 15 amino acids long.

The table lists this clonotype with a few counts. The rearrangement uses TRBV7-9 and TRBJ2-1; 7 positions agree with TRBD2. This CDR3 comprises 15 residues. Germline assignment: CDR1 SEHNR and CDR2 FQNEAQ (reference sequence). V lost 3 bases, J lost 4 bases, and 6 bases stayed unmatched. CDR3 sequence: CASSFVASGYNEQFF. DNA of the CDR3: TGTGCCAGCAGCTTTGTGGCTAGCGGATACAATGAGCAGTTCTTC. Complete variable domain (other parts from reference TRBV7-9 and TRBJ2-1): DTGVSQNPRHKITKRGQNVTFRCDPISEHNRLYWYRQTLGQGPEFLTYFQNEAQLEKSRLLSDRFSAERPKGSFSTLEIQRTEQGDSAMYLCASSFVASGYNEQFFGPGTRLTVL.

This clonotype was seen a handful of times. CDR3 bases: TGTGCCAGCAGTGCGGTCCAGGGGCCATCTAACTATGGCTACACCTTC. Protein: CASSAVQGPSNYGYTF. The rearrangement joins TRBV2 to TRBJ1-2; tentative D call: TRBD1 (6 bases). The germline V gene encodes CDR1 SNHLY and CDR2 FYNNEI. V was shortened by 4 bases and J by 0 bases, with 15 bases between the two germline ends. This CDR3 comprises 16 residues.

Only a few counts were recorded for this clonotype. The rearrangement uses TRBV9 and TRBJ2-5, with 8 bases lining up with TRBD1. This CDR3 has 17 residues. Germline V CDR1 and CDR2: SGDLS, YYNGEE. V lost 0 bases and J lost 0; bases outside the gene matches: 7. The CDR3 sequence: CASSVGTGPSNQETQYF. Written as DNA, the CDR3 is TGTGCCAGCAGCGTAGGGACAGGGCCTAGTAACCAAGAGACCCAGTACTTC.

The CDR3 reads CASSLGGQGALYEQYF. The CDR3 nucleotides read TGCGCCAGCAGCCTGGGGGGACAGGGAGCCCTCTACGAGCAGTACTTC. The rearrangement uses TRBV5-1 and TRBJ2-7; 9 nucleotides match TRBD1. Looked up from germline, CDR1 is SGHRS and CDR2 is YFSETQ. Losses at the gene ends were 4 bases for V and 3 bases for J; bases not matched to a gene: 11. The CDR3 contains 16 residues.

This clonotype was observed a handful of times. Here the CDR3 reads CASSGRAGNTEAFF. The CDR3 coding sequence is TGTGCCAGCAGCGGGAGGGCAGGGAACACTGAAGCTTTCTTT. The chain joins TRBV9 to TRBJ1-1, with D hard to call. V gave up 3 bases and J gave up 1 base, with 10 bases separating them. The CDR3 is 14 residues long. CDR1 and CDR2 from the germline V gene are SGDLS and YYNGEE. The complete variable domain, with remaining parts taken from reference TRBV9 and TRBJ1-1, reads DSGVTQTPKHLITATGQRVTLRCSPRSGDLSVYWYQQSLDQGLQFLIQYYNGEERAKGNILERFSAQQFPDLHSELNLSSLELGDSALYFCASSGRAGNTEAFFGQGTRLTVV.